This TCR beta chain was identified in a study of blood T cell repertoires in COVID-19. Looking at the study overall: PBMCs, B-cell-depleted T cells, or T cells provided the cDNA or gDNA that made up the material.

In the original workflow: Amplification of reference gene primers was used by the study to estimate nucleated cell counts. TCRdb keeps only in-frame clones here, not all; method: immunoSEQ multiplex PCR. D and trimming come from the DNA, and the V and J calls and clone size come from that table. The sample lists approximately 250,000 clones; around 88% were seen once. Looked up from germline, CDR1 is ENHRY and CDR2 is SYGVKD. Unmatched junction bases numbered 6, after V lost 6 bases and J lost 10 bases. The length of the CDR3 is 12 residues. This chain uses TRBV10-3 with TRBJ2-1, with 7 bases matching TRBD2. This sequence originates from a woman in her thirties or forties with acute COVID-19. The specimen sequenced was PBMCs or T cells enriched from blood (not recorded which). CDR3 region: CAIRGEGDEQFF. CDR3 DNA: TGTGCCATCAGGGGGGAGGGAGACGAGCAGTTCTTC.